One and the same sample provided the 8 T cell receptor beta chains below, sequenced in a study of control samples from healthy donors and cancer patients. Clones were read by immunoSEQ multiplex PCR, and TCRdb kept only the in-frame ones, dropping some. This table holds 90,000 to 150,000 clones, 90% to 95% found once. Source material: blood. All receptors derive from a woman aged 18-30 years in good health.

The J gene is TRBJ2-7, the V gene TRBV7-2, with a possible D match to TRBD1 (6 bases). CDR3 length equals 13 residues. V lost 5 bases and J lost 4, with 12 bases in between. The germline CDR1 and CDR2 sequences are SGHTA and FQGNSA. The chain's CDR3 is CASSKQGGYEQYF. In nucleotides, the CDR3 is TGTGCCAGCAGCAAACAGGGTGGGTACGAGCAGTACTTC.

The CDR3 here is CASSPLVPDTQYF. CDR3 nucleotides: TGTGCCAGCAGCCCCCTAGTACCAGATACGCAGTATTTT. The rearrangement uses TRBV7-2 and TRBJ2-3; D call uncertain. Trimming stripped 5 bases from V and 4 bases from J, with 10 bases between. Germline V gives CDR1 SGHTA, CDR2 FQGNSA. The CDR3 is made up of 13 amino acids.

This clone was counted only a few times. The chain employs TRBV5-4 and TRBJ1-2, with 9 bases aligning to TRBD1. V was clipped by 6 bases and J by 5 bases; unmatched bases: 11. Germline loops: CDR1 SGHNT, CDR2 YYREEE (reference sequence). This CDR3 has 15 residues. This CDR3 reads CASTARTGTGYGYTF. The DNA of the CDR3 is TGTGCCAGCACGGCGCGAACCGGGACAGGGTATGGCTACACCTTC.

The chain joins TRBV7-2 to TRBJ1-1; 11 nucleotides match TRBD1. CDR1 and CDR2 from the germline V gene are SGHTA and FQGNSA. Trimming took 2 bases from V and 9 from J; bases not matched to a gene: 20. The CDR3 extends over 19 amino acids. The CDR3 nucleotides are TGTGCCAGCAGCTTATGGGGGCCGGCCGGGACAGGGGGTGTCCGGCAAGCTTTCTTT. Its translation is CASSLWGPAGTGGVRQAFF.

This clone has just one count. Other DNA sequences of this sample code for an identical CDR3. V usage is TRBV24-1 and J usage is TRBJ1-5; 8 bases fit TRBD1. The length of the CDR3 is 15 residues. Unmatched junction bases numbered 4, after V lost 4 bases and J lost 3 bases. CDR1 and CDR2 from the germline V gene are KGHDR and SFDVKD. The CDR3 loop reads CATSEGQGINQPQHF. CDR3 coding DNA: TGTGCCACCAGTGAAGGACAGGGCATCAATCAGCCCCAGCATTTT.

The rearrangement links TRBV30 to TRBJ1-1; TRBD1 is a possible D gene (5 bases). Trimming took 0 bases from V and 2 from J, leaving 7 bases between them. CDR3 length equals 13 residues. CDR1 GTSNPN and CDR2 SVGIG come from the germline V gene (reference sequence). Here the CDR3 DNA reads TGTGCCTGGAGTGTACAGGACAACACTGAAGCTTTCTTT. Its translation: CAWSVQDNTEAFF.

This clone was observed a single time. J is TRBJ1-2 and V is TRBV27; TRBD1 matches at 8 bases. Per the germline V gene, CDR1 is MNHEY and CDR2 is SMNVEV (reference sequence). This CDR3 has 12 residues. Trimming took 8 bases from V and 4 from J; bases not matched to a gene: 3. CDR3 bases: TGTGCCAGCCGGGACAGGAGCTATGGCTACACCTTC. Encoded protein: CASRDRSYGYTF.

This chain connects TRBV28 to TRBJ2-7, with 10 bases identical to TRBD2. CDR1 and CDR2 (germline): MDHEN, SYDVKM. CDR3 length: 17 residues. V was clipped by 4 bases and J by 4 bases; unmatched bases: 13. CDR3 loop: CASSYSPTSGKFYEQYF. CDR3 DNA: TGTGCCAGCAGTTATTCGCCTACTAGCGGGAAATTTTACGAGCAGTACTTC.